This TCR beta chain was sequenced during a study of PD-L1 blockade in urothelial cancer. The data were produced by immunoSEQ multiplex PCR, yet TCRdb's version contains in-frame clones alone and is incomplete. Of 45,000 or so clones listed, about 91% are singletons. The CDR3 length is 15 residues. V lost 7 bases and J 0 bases, leaving 16 bases between the germline ends. The rearrangement joins TRBV6-7 to TRBJ2-7; tentatively, D is TRBD1 (6 bases). TRBV6-7 is filed as an ORF, its function uncertain. This specimen was PBMCs, taken around atezolizumab (anti-PD-L1) treatment. The clonotype originates from a man older than 75 with urothelial cancer. This CDR3 reads CASTAPGTPSYEQYF. Here the CDR3 DNA reads TGTGCCAGCACCGCCCCCGGGACACCCTCCTACGAGCAGTACTTC.